Following are 17 T cell receptor beta chains from one sample sequenced in a study of blood T cell repertoires in COVID-19. Sequencing used immunoSEQ multiplex PCR; TCRdb keeps in-frame clones, though not all of them. Of some 400,000 clones in the sample, roughly nine tenths are singletons; the top ten hold approximately 1.2%. The sample comprised PBMCs or T cells enriched from blood (not recorded which). All receptors derive from a man aged 30 to 45 who had recovered from COVID-19.

This rearrangement joins TRBV19 to TRBJ1-2; unclear D gene. Germline CDR1 LNHDA, CDR2 SQIVND (reference sequence). The CDR3 has 13 residues. Trimming stripped 3 bases from V and 2 bases from J, with 7 bases between. Here the CDR3 DNA reads TGTGCCAGTAGTATCGGGAGGAACTATGGCTACACCTTC. Amino acid sequence: CASSIGRNYGYTF.

The V call is TRBV6-5, the J call TRBJ2-1; D possibly corresponds to TRBD2 (5 bases). Trimming removed 6 bases at V and 5 bases at J, with 11 bases between. The CDR3 is 13 amino acids. Germline lookup yields CDR1 MNHEY and CDR2 SVGAGI. The CDR3 coding sequence is TGTGCCAGCAGAAACCGGGATAACAATGAGCAGTTCTTC. Translated, it gives CASRNRDNNEQFF.

The chain uses TRBV18 and TRBJ2-3, with TRBD2 identical over 8 bases. The germline CDR1 and CDR2 sequences are KGHSH and LQKENI. This CDR3 contains 16 residues. The junction had 13 bases not matched to a gene; V was cut back by 6 bases and J by 5 bases. The CDR3, as DNA: TGTGCCAGCTCCCCCCGGATCGGGCGGGAGGTAGATACGCAGTATTTT. This encodes CASSPRIGREVDTQYF.

Concerning this clone itself: The same CDR3 also results from other DNA sequences found in this sample. The chain couples TRBV5-1 to TRBJ1-1; TRBD1 agrees at 7 bases. J gave up 1 base and V 4 bases, and 4 bases lay outside the gene matches. CDR1 SGHRS and CDR2 YFSETQ come from the germline V gene. The CDR3 is 14 amino acids. The CDR3 sequence: CASSLGQSNTEAFF. The CDR3 bases are TGCGCCAGCAGCCTGGGACAGTCGAACACTGAAGCTTTCTTT.

The chain has TRBV6-5 and TRBJ1-2; 7 bases are shared with TRBD1. The V gene end was trimmed by 7 bases and the J gene end by 8 bases; junction bases not matched to a gene: 4. The CDR3 extends over 11 amino acids. The V gene's germline CDR1 is MNHEY and CDR2 SVGAGI. CDR3 coding DNA: TGTGCCAGCACGTACAGGGGAGGCTACACCTTC. The encoded protein is CASTYRGGYTF.

CDR3 region: CASSVERGNYGYTF. The CDR3 DNA is TGTGCCAGCAGCGTAGAGAGGGGGAACTATGGCTACACCTTC. The rearrangement uses TRBV9 and TRBJ1-2; perhaps TRBD1 as D (6 bases). The CDR3 runs 14 residues. Trimming took off 0 bases at V and 2 bases at J, with 8 bases between the two ends. Germline V gene data show CDR1 as SGDLS and CDR2 as YYNGEE.

This clone was seen more than once but under ten times. This chain joins TRBV19 and TRBJ2-7, with D perhaps matching TRBD2 (6 bases). V was cut by 3 bases and J by 0 bases, with 12 bases left in between. In germline, CDR1 is LNHDA, CDR2 SQIVND (reference sequence). The CDR3 length is 15 residues. The DNA for the CDR3 is TGTGCCAGTAGTATTGCTAGCGCGTCCTCCTACGAGCAGTACTTC. Its protein is CASSIASASSYEQYF.

The chain carries TRBV28 and TRBJ1-5; D may be TRBD1 (6 bases). Germline CDR1 is MDHEN and CDR2 is SYDVKM. The CDR3 has 15 amino acids. The V gene lost 6 bases and the J gene lost 7 bases, with 19 bases spanning the gap. This CDR3 reads CASRSGTLMAQPQHF. The CDR3 coding sequence is TGTGCCAGCAGATCCGGGACATTGATGGCCCAGCCCCAGCATTTT.

This clone has just one count. This chain uses TRBV5-1 with TRBJ2-5, with 7 bases fitting TRBD2. The CDR3 is 14 residues long. With V trimmed by 4 bases and J by 4 bases, 7 bases remained unmatched. Germline CDR1 and CDR2: SGHRS and YFSETQ. The CDR3 coding sequence is TGCGCCAGCAGCCCAGGAGCGGGACTAGAGACCCAGTACTTC. Translated, it gives CASSPGAGLETQYF.

This clone appeared a single time. The chain is built from TRBV6-5 and TRBJ2-1; D gene uncertain. This CDR3 has 14 residues. V lost 5 bases, J lost 4 bases, and 12 bases lay in between. CDR1 and CDR2 from the germline V gene are MNHEY and SVGAGI. The CDR3 spells CASSPTTGYNEQFF. CDR3 sequence (DNA): TGTGCCAGCAGTCCTACGACTGGTTACAATGAGCAGTTCTTC.

In its sample, this clone was seen once. The rearrangement joins TRBV10-3 to TRBJ1-5, with 7 bases matching TRBD1. Germline lookup yields CDR1 ENHRY and CDR2 SYGVKD. The CDR3 is 14 amino acids. The trim removed 8 bases at V and 0 bases at J, leaving 4 bases unmatched. The CDR3 protein is CAIAGTDSNQPQHF. CDR3 sequence (DNA): TGTGCCATCGCCGGGACAGATAGCAATCAGCCCCAGCATTTT.

The chain recombines TRBV3-1 (or the pseudogene TRBV3-2) with TRBJ2-3; 7 positions match TRBD2. In germline, CDR1 is LGHDT, CDR2 YNNKEL (reference sequence). V gave up 3 bases and J gave up 5 bases; unmatched junction bases: 8. CDR3 length equals 15 residues. In DNA, the CDR3 is TGTGCCAGCAGCCACCCCAGTTTAGCGGGAGATACGCAGTATTTT. It specifies CASSHPSLAGDTQYF.

This clone showed up just a few times. The V gene is TRBV11-2, the J gene TRBJ2-5, with D perhaps TRBD2 (5 bases). The length of the CDR3 is 13 residues. With 5 bases removed from V and 2 bases from J, the gap between germline ends came to 9 bases. Germline CDR1 SGHAT, CDR2 FQNNGV. The CDR3 coding sequence is TGTGCCAGCAGCCAAAGACTACAAGAGACCCAGTACTTC. It codes for CASSQRLQETQYF.

This clone was counted between two and nine times. This chain links TRBV30 with TRBJ1-6; D is perhaps TRBD1 (6 bases). Germline V gene data show CDR1 as GTSNPN and CDR2 as SVGIG (reference sequence). Trimming took 2 bases from V and 7 from J, leaving 12 bases between them. The CDR3 extends over 14 amino acids. CDR3: CAWSLQGGNSPLHF. CDR3 in DNA: TGTGCCTGGAGTCTACAGGGCGGGAATTCACCCCTCCACTTT.

V usage is TRBV28 and J usage is TRBJ2-7; D is unclear. Germline V gives CDR1 MDHEN, CDR2 SYDVKM. The CDR3 consists of 13 residues. Trimming took 3 bases from V and 6 from J, leaving 12 bases between them. The DNA for the CDR3 is TGTGCCAGCAGTTTGGCTAGTAGTTCCGAGCAGTACTTC. This gives the protein CASSLASSSEQYF.

The J gene is TRBJ2-5, the V gene TRBV4-2; D remains unclear. CDR1 and CDR2 from the germline V gene are LGHNA and YNFKEQ. Trimming shortened V by 0 bases and J by 5 bases, and 7 bases separated the two germline ends. The CDR3 has 13 amino acids. The CDR3 DNA follows: TGTGCCAGCAGCCAAGAAATCATGGAGACCCAGTACTTC. Its translation: CASSQEIMETQYF.

The sample holds one count of this clone. This chain uses TRBV15 with TRBJ2-5; TRBD2 agrees at 9 bases. V shed 0 bases, J shed 4 bases, and the junction held 6 bases outside the gene matches. Looked up from germline, CDR1 is LNHNV and CDR2 is YYDKDF (reference sequence). The CDR3 contains 16 residues. Written as DNA, the CDR3 is TGTGCCACCAGCAGAGATGGTCTAGCGGGAAGAGAGACCCAGTACTTC. Its protein product is CATSRDGLAGRETQYF.